This T cell receptor beta chain was identified during a study of blood T cell repertoires in COVID-19. In the study overall: COVID-19 samples from acute and convalescent phases originated in the United States, Italy and Spain. In each case, the material was cDNA or gDNA derived from T cells, B-cell-depleted T cells, or PBMCs.

Individuals aged about 18 to 89 years were recruited from about two dozen US areas. Cohort placement rested on clinical history that participants reported themselves. The CDR3 is 14 amino acids. Deletions cut 3 bases from V and 2 bases from J, with 10 bases between. Germline CDR1 is SEHNR and CDR2 is FQNEAQ (reference sequence). TCRdb's copy holds only in-frame clones and misses some; the assay was immunoSEQ multiplex PCR. The profile covers 200,000 to 250,000 clones, with around 87% appearing a single time and more than 13% taken by the ten largest. The V and J genes are TRBV7-9 and TRBJ1-2; a weak D match, TRBD1 (5 bases). This clonotype was sampled from a man aged 30 to 45 who had been exposed to COVID-19. The sample was PBMCs or T cells enriched from blood (not recorded which). CDR3 protein: CASSFLGLNYGYTF. The CDR3 DNA is TGTGCCAGCAGCTTTCTGGGGCTGAACTATGGCTACACCTTC.